Below are 26 T cell receptor beta chains sequenced from a single sample in a study of blood T cell repertoires in COVID-19. TCRdb's copy holds only in-frame clones and misses some; the assay was immunoSEQ multiplex PCR. The sample carries about 42,000 clones, approximately 91% recorded once. The sequencing input was peripheral blood. These receptors were taken from a human donor in a cohort sampled during active COVID-19.

The chain joins TRBV5-8 to TRBJ2-7; the D gene is possibly TRBD1 (6 bases). The CDR3 runs to 14 residues. Germline V gene data show CDR1 as SGHTS and CDR2 as YDEGEE. V was shortened by 0 bases and J by 5 bases, with 12 bases between the two germline ends. Here the CDR3 reads CASSLGQGLHEQYF. CDR3 DNA sequence: TGTGCCAGCAGCTTGGGGCAGGGGCTCCACGAGCAGTACTTC.

V and J are TRBV29-1 and TRBJ1-1; D unresolved. Germline V gene sequence: CDR1 SQVTM, CDR2 ANQGSEA. The CDR3 loop spans 11 amino acids. Deletions cut 7 bases from V and 1 base from J, with 7 bases between. CDR3: CSATENTEAFF. For the CDR3, the DNA is TGCAGCGCCACAGAGAACACTGAAGCTTTCTTT.

A remark on this clone: One end of the junction varies from germline; a read error may be responsible. The chain couples TRBV20-1 to TRBJ2-1; possible D gene TRBD2, 5 bases. The length of the CDR3 is 11 residues. CDR1 and CDR2 from the germline V gene are DFQATT and SNEGSKA (reference sequence). The CDR3 DNA reads TGCAGTGCTAGGCCGGGGAATGAGCGGTTCTTC. Protein sequence: CSARPGNERFF.

This clone was observed a few times. V usage is TRBV7-8 and J usage is TRBJ1-5, with D unresolved. Germline V gene sequence: CDR1 SGHVS, CDR2 FQNEAQ. This CDR3 region has 16 residues. V lost 2 bases, J lost 5 bases, and 16 bases lay in between. The CDR3 reads CASSLSSGSADQPQHF. The CDR3 DNA reads TGTGCCAGCAGCTTATCCAGCGGAAGCGCCGATCAGCCCCAGCATTTT.

The sample holds a few counts of this clone. The junction shows a germline mismatch at one end, possibly a read error. V is TRBV24-1 and J is TRBJ1-5, with D maybe TRBD1 (5 bases). Germline CDR1 reads KGHDR; CDR2 reads SFDVKD. The CDR3 contains 13 residues. CDR3 bases: TGTGCCACCAGTCGGGCAGGGAATCGGCCCCAGCATTTT. It yields the protein CATSRAGNRPQHF.

The rearrangement links TRBV4-1 to TRBJ2-3; no reliable D call. From germline, CDR1 is MGHRA and CDR2 YSYEKL. The CDR3 spans 15 residues. V lost 1 base and J 1 base, leaving 9 bases between the germline ends. The CDR3 sequence is CASSQGPEGTDTQYF. CDR3 in DNA: TGCGCCAGCAGCCAAGGTCCAGAGGGCACAGATACGCAGTATTTT.

V and J are TRBV6-4 and TRBJ1-1; the D gene is possibly TRBD1 (6 bases). The V gene lost 8 bases and the J gene lost 3 bases, with 10 bases spanning the gap. The germline gives CDR1 MRHNA, CDR2 SNTAGT. CDR3 length: 12 amino acids. Here the CDR3 DNA reads TGTGCCAGCGCGACAGGAGACACTGAAGCTTTCTTT. Amino acid sequence: CASATGDTEAFF.

The CDR3 is CAWSGLIGRGRDGYTF. The CDR3 coding sequence is TGTGCCTGGAGCGGTTTGATTGGTAGGGGTCGTGATGGCTACACCTTC. This chain links TRBV30 with TRBJ1-2, with a weak D call TRBD1 (5 bases). V was shortened by 3 bases and J by 6 bases, with 23 bases between the two germline ends. There are 16 residues in the CDR3. CDR1 is GTSNPN, CDR2 SVGIG, per germline (reference sequence). The full variable domain, its missing parts supplied by reference TRBV30 and TRBJ1-2, is SQTIHQWPATLVQPVGSPLSLECTVEGTSNPNLYWYRQAAGRGLQLLFYSVGIGQISSEVPQNLSASRPQDRQFILSSKKLLLSDSGFYLCAWSGLIGRGRDGYTFGSGTRLTVV.

The rearrangement uses TRBV2 and TRBJ1-2; unclear D gene. Trimming pared 6 bases from V and 3 bases from J, leaving 8 bases between. Germline CDR1 SNHLY, CDR2 FYNNEI. This CDR3 is built from 12 residues. Here the CDR3 DNA reads TGTGCCAGCAGCGATCCGGACTATGGCTACACCTTC. It encodes CASSDPDYGYTF.

The chain uses TRBV7-9 and TRBJ2-1, with D possibly TRBD1 on 6 matching bases. The CDR3 loop spans 16 amino acids. The germline gives CDR1 SEHNR, CDR2 FQNEAQ (reference sequence). V was shortened by 10 bases and J by 2 bases, with 21 bases between the two germline ends. CDR3 sequence: CATENVNRAPYNEQFF. In DNA, the CDR3 is TGTGCCACCGAAAACGTAAACAGGGCGCCCTACAATGAGCAGTTCTTC.

This chain links TRBV13 with TRBJ1-2; TRBD1 is a possible D gene (5 bases). V gave up 5 bases and J gave up 1 base, with 14 bases separating them. Germline CDR1 PRHDT, CDR2 FYEKMQ (reference sequence). This CDR3 has 15 amino acids. The CDR3 spells CASSSRQSLNYGYTF. As DNA, the CDR3 is TGTGCCAGCAGCAGCCGACAGTCCCTTAACTATGGCTACACCTTC.

This chain uses TRBV7-8 with TRBJ1-1; no firm D call. Germline loops: CDR1 SGHVS, CDR2 FQNEAQ. The V end was cut by 5 bases, the J end by 4 bases, with 20 bases between. The CDR3 loop spans 16 amino acids. CDR3 loop: CASSRRVRMGVTEAFF. DNA of the CDR3: TGTGCCAGCAGCCGCCGAGTAAGAATGGGAGTCACTGAAGCTTTCTTT.

Concerning this clone itself: A read error may produce the germline difference seen at one junction end. This sequence joins TRBV4-1 and TRBJ2-2, with 8 bases matching TRBD2. Germline loops: CDR1 MGHRA, CDR2 YSYEKL. The CDR3 extends over 17 amino acids. CDR3 bases: TGCGCCAGCAGCCAAGATCCTCAGCGGGGGCAACACCGGGGAGCTGTTTTT. Its protein is CASSQDPQRGQHRGAVF.

This clone was observed a handful of times. V is TRBV7-9 and J is TRBJ1-1; D unresolved. The CDR3 consists of 12 residues. Germline CDR1 and CDR2: SEHNR and FQNEAQ (reference sequence). Trimming shortened V by 3 bases and J by 5 bases, and 7 bases separated the two germline ends. The DNA of the CDR3 is TGTGCCAGCAGCTTCCTGGAGACTGAAGCTTTCTTT. Translating it yields CASSFLETEAFF.

The rearrangement joins TRBV6-5 to TRBJ1-1; D remains ambiguous. Germline CDR1 and CDR2: MNHEY and SVGAGI. The CDR3 is 13 amino acids. V gave up 0 bases and J gave up 4 bases, with 6 bases separating them. This CDR3 reads CASSYSPGTEAFF. DNA for the CDR3: TGTGCCAGCAGTTACTCGCCGGGCACTGAAGCTTTCTTT.

This clone has just one count. V usage is TRBV5-1 and J usage is TRBJ2-1, with 9 bases identical to TRBD1. Trimming took 4 bases from V and 9 from J; bases not matched to a gene: 8. This CDR3 comprises 14 residues. Germline V gene sequence: CDR1 SGHRS, CDR2 YFSETQ. CDR3 coding DNA: TGCGCCAGCAGCCCCGGACAGGGGATTAGTGAGCAGTTCTTC. Residues: CASSPGQGISEQFF.

A single count supports this clone. This chain joins TRBV11-3 and TRBJ2-3; 9 bases align to TRBD2. Germline V gene sequence: CDR1 SGHNT, CDR2 YENEEA. The length of the CDR3 is 16 residues. V lost 5 bases to trimming and J lost 3 bases; unmatched junction nucleotides: 9. CDR3 in DNA: TGTGCCAGCAGCCTACTCAGCGGGGGGTTTACAGATACGCAGTATTTT. Amino acids: CASSLLSGGFTDTQYF.

J is TRBJ2-7 and V is TRBV10-2, with 9 bases lining up with TRBD2. Trimming at V came to 6 bases and at J to 6 bases, leaving 12 bases not matched to a gene. The CDR3 consists of 15 residues. Germline-derived CDR1 and CDR2 are WSHSY and SAAADI. The CDR3 DNA is TGCGCCAGCAGCGTTTTGGCGGGGGGGGCTGGCGAGCAGTACTTC. It specifies CASSVLAGGAGEQYF.

The chain carries TRBV24-1 and TRBJ1-2; a possible D gene is TRBD1 (5 bases). The CDR3 consists of 16 residues. With 4 bases removed from V and 6 bases from J, the gap between germline ends came to 20 bases. Germline V gene sequence: CDR1 KGHDR, CDR2 SFDVKD. The CDR3 loop is CATSDPNSQDFDGYTF. DNA of the CDR3: TGTGCCACCAGTGACCCAAATTCACAGGATTTCGATGGCTACACCTTC.

The rearrangement joins TRBV2 to TRBJ2-5; 10 positions agree with TRBD2. With V trimmed by 0 bases and J by 6 bases, 10 bases remained unmatched. Germline CDR1 reads SNHLY; CDR2 reads FYNNEI. CDR3 length: 17 residues. The CDR3 DNA sequence: TGTGCCAGCAGTGAAGCGCTTAAGCGGGGGGGCGGGCAGACCCAGTACTTC. It translates to CASSEALKRGGGQTQYF.

This rearrangement joins TRBV6-1 to TRBJ2-7; D might be TRBD2 (7 bases). V lost 2 bases and J 3 bases, leaving 20 bases between the germline ends. Per the germline V gene, CDR1 is MNHNS and CDR2 is SASEGT. CDR3 length: 17 residues. As DNA, the CDR3 is TGTGCCAGCAGTGAACTGGCCGGGGGGCCCGGGTTCTACGAGCAGTACTTC. The encoded protein is CASSELAGGPGFYEQYF.

The chain carries TRBV14 and TRBJ1-1, with D possibly matching TRBD1 (5 bases). The CDR3 loop spans 14 amino acids. V was pared by 2 bases and J by 5 bases, with 12 bases between. The germline CDR1 and CDR2 sequences are SGHDN and FVKESK. This CDR3 reads CASSQNSGGTEAFF. CDR3 bases: TGTGCCAGCAGCCAAAATAGTGGGGGGACTGAAGCTTTCTTT.

J is TRBJ1-2 and V is TRBV19, with 7 positions matching TRBD1. Germline V lookup: CDR1 LNHDA, CDR2 SQIVND (reference sequence). The CDR3 length is 13 residues. V lost 7 bases to trimming and J lost 6 bases; unmatched junction nucleotides: 8. CDR3 region: CASKGTVGHGYTF. CDR3 in DNA: TGTGCCAGTAAGGGGACAGTGGGCCATGGCTACACCTTC.

This clone turned up a few times. Here the CDR3 DNA reads TGTGCCAGCAGCAAAGACAGGATCCAATATCAGCCCCAGCATTTT. Amino acid sequence: CASSKDRIQYQPQHF. The chain recombines TRBV21-1 with TRBJ1-5; TRBD1 is taken as the D call from the table, unchecked against the DNA. TRBV21-1 is a pseudogene segment. The CDR3 runs to 15 residues.

This clone was detected only once. J is TRBJ2-3 and V is TRBV19, with 13 bases identical to TRBD2. From germline, CDR1 is LNHDA and CDR2 SQIVND (reference sequence). V was pared by 7 bases and J by 1 base, with 8 bases of the junction left unmatched. This CDR3 comprises 17 residues. The CDR3 DNA follows: TGTGCCAGTATCGGACTAGCGGGGGTCTCGGGCACAGATACGCAGTATTTT. This encodes CASIGLAGVSGTDTQYF.

The V and J genes are TRBV11-3 and TRBJ2-3; perhaps TRBD2 as D (6 bases). Germline V lookup: CDR1 SGHNT, CDR2 YENEEA. V shed 4 bases and J shed 0 bases, with 8 bases lying between them. This CDR3 contains 14 residues. For the CDR3, the DNA is TGTGCCAGCAGCTGGACTACTAGCACAGATACGCAGTATTTT. Amino acids: CASSWTTSTDTQYF.